Listed below are T cell receptor beta chains from one sample, sequenced in a study of blood T cell repertoires in COVID-19. Produced via immunoSEQ multiplex PCR; TCRdb's table is partial and in-frame only. The table lists 130,000 to 150,000 clones, about nine tenths of them singletons. Sequenced: peripheral blood. The source is a human donor in a cohort sampled during active COVID-19. Both conserved end residues are part of each CDR3. Each record gives: J gene, clone size, V gene, CDR3 protein. For some rows the clone size is stated as once, few or many, or as a class when expanded; others skip it.

TRBJ2-1	.	TRBV11-2	CASSYMGLADNEQFF
TRBJ1-1	once	TRBV30	CAWSVRGLTEAFF
TRBJ2-2	.	TRBV12-3/TRBV12-4	CASRRQGAGELFF
TRBJ2-5	.	TRBV6-6	CASSTDRAEETQYF
TRBJ1-5	.	TRBV12-3/TRBV12-4	CASGSGFYQPQHF
TRBJ2-1	.	TRBV19	CASSISSLFTYNEQFF
TRBJ2-4	.	TRBV15	CATSRDRTGGNIQYF
TRBJ1-5	.	TRBV19	CATKTGAGSNQPQHF
TRBJ1-6	.	TRBV4-1	CASSQGAQPQSLHF
TRBJ2-5	.	TRBV3-1/TRBV3-2	CASSQGAGTAYQETQYF
TRBJ1-2	.	TRBV6-5	CASSFTGSGYTF
TRBJ2-7	.	TRBV14	CASSQDIVSLRLYF
TRBJ2-7	.	TRBV30	CAWSVNLALYEQYF
TRBJ2-7	once	TRBV2	CASSATGRGLGGEQYF
TRBJ2-7	.	TRBV27	CASSWPEQYF
TRBJ1-3	few	TRBV18	CASSPRTGVGSGNTIYF
TRBJ2-1	.	TRBV25-1	CASSEGWEGGNEQFF
TRBJ2-2	.	TRBV7-2	CASNPRTGRTGELFF
TRBJ1-2	.	TRBV4-1	CASSPNFGQGAARGGYTF
TRBJ2-7	.	TRBV6-5	CASSYLGAGGEQYF
TRBJ2-2	.	TRBV29-1	CSVERLAGGTGELFF
TRBJ2-7	.	TRBV11-1	CASSSTLTRNEQYF
TRBJ2-5	.	TRBV15	CATSNGGAGIGETQYF
TRBJ2-1	.	TRBV4-3	CASSQDPARATYNEQFF
TRBJ2-5	.	TRBV29-1	CSVPGSRTSETQYF
TRBJ1-1	.	TRBV18	CASSPGQGGGAFF
TRBJ2-3	.	TRBV6-5	CASSPQRGGYTQYF
TRBJ2-2	.	TRBV2	CASSPGQGWTGELFF
TRBJ2-1	.	TRBV6-7	CASRNQLGTSGGRHEQFF
TRBJ2-7	.	TRBV5-4	CASSDGGAYEQYF
TRBJ1-5	.	TRBV7-2	CASSLGQGNQPQHF
TRBJ1-5	few	TRBV2	CASRDQRGGQPQHF
TRBJ1-3	.	TRBV6-6	CASRLQGPSGNTIYF
TRBJ2-7	.	TRBV2	CASSERGQPKYEQYF